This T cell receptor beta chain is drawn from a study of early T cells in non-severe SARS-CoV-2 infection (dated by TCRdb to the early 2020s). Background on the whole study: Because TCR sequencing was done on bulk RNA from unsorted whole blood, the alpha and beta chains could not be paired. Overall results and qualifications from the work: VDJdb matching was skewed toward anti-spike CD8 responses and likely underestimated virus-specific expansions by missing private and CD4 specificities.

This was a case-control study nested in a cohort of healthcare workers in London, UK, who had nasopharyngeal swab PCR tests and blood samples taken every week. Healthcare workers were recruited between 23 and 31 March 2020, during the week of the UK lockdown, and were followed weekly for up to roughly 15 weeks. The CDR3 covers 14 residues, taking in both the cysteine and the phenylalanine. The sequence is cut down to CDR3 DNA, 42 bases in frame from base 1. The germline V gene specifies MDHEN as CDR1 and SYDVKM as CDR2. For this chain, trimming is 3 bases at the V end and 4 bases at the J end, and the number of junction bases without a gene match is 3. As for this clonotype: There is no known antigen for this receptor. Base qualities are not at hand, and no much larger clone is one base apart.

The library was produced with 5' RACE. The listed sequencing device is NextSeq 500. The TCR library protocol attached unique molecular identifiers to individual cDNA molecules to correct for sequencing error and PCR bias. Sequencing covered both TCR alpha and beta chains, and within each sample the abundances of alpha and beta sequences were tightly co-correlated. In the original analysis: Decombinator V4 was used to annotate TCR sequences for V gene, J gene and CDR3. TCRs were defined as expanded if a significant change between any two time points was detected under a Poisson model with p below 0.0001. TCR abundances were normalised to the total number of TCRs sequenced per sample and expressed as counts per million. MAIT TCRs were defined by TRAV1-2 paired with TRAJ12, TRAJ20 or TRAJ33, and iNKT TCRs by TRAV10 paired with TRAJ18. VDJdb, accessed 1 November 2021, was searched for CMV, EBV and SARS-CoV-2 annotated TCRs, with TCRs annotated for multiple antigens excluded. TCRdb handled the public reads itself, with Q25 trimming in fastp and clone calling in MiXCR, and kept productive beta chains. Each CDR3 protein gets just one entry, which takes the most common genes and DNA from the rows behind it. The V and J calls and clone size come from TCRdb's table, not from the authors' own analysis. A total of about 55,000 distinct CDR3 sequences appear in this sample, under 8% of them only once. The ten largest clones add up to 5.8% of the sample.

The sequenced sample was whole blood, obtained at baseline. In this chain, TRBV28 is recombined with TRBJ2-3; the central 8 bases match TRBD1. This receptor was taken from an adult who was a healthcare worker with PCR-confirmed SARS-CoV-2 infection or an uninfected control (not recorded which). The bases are TGTGCCAGCAGTTTTTCAGGGGGCCCAGATACGCAGTATTTT. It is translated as CASSFSGGPDTQYF. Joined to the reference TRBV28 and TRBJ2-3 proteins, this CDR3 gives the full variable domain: DVKVTQSSRYLVKRTGEKVFLECVQDMDHENMFWYRQDPGLGLRLIYFSYDVKMKEKGDIPEGYSVSREKKERFSLILESASTNQTSMYLCASSFSGGPDTQYFGPGTRLTVL.